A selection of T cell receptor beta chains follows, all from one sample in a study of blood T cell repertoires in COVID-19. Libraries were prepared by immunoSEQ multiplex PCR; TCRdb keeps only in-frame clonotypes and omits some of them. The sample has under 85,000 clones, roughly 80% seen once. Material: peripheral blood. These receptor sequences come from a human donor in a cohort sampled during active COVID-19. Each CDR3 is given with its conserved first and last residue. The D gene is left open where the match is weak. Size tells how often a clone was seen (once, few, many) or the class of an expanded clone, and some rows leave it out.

TGTGCCAGCAGCTCCCCGGGACAAGAAGAGACCCAGTACTTC	CASSSPGQEETQYF	TRBJ2-5	.	TRBV5-4	.
TGTGCCAGCAAAGGCATAGGAGCCACCGGGGAGCTGTTTTTT	CASKGIGATGELFF	TRBJ2-2	.	TRBV2	.
TGTGCCAGCTCACCAGGCCAGATCACCGGGGAGCTGTTTTTT	CASSPGQITGELFF	TRBJ2-2	.	TRBV18	.
TGTGCCAGCAGCCGGACAGGGGGTACGTCCGGGGAGCTGTTTTTT	CASSRTGGTSGELFF	TRBJ2-2	.	TRBV6-5	TRBD1
TGCGCCAGCAGTGAGGCTCCAAGCTTTAGCTCCTACGAGCAGTACTTC	CASSEAPSFSSYEQYF	TRBJ2-7	.	TRBV10-2	.
TGTGCCGGACGTCCCGGGGTTCGTCCGGAAGGGGCCAACGTCCTGACTTTC	CAGRPGVRPEGANVLTF	TRBJ2-6	.	TRBV19	.
TGTGCCATCAGTGCAGGGGGCCGGGAGCAGTTCTTC	CAISAGGREQFF	TRBJ2-1	few	TRBV10-3	TRBD1
TGTGCCAGCAGCTTCACACCGACGAACACCGGGGAGCTGTTTTTT	CASSFTPTNTGELFF	TRBJ2-2	.	TRBV7-2	.
TGTGCCAGCAGCTCCATCGGTGTCGAGCAGTTCTTC	CASSSIGVEQFF	TRBJ2-1	.	TRBV7-2	.
TGTGCCAGCTCACCGACATCTGGAAACACCATATATTTT	CASSPTSGNTIYF	TRBJ1-3	.	TRBV18	.
TGTGCCAGCAGACCTCAATTAGCGGGTCGGGCCAAAAACATTCAGTACTTC	CASRPQLAGRAKNIQYF	TRBJ2-4	once	TRBV28	TRBD2
TGTGCCAGCAGCCGATCTAGCGGGGACTACGAGCAGTACTTC	CASSRSSGDYEQYF	TRBJ2-7	once	TRBV9	TRBD2
TGTGCCAGCAGACCCCTAGCGGGGGGGCCGGATACGCAGTATTTT	CASRPLAGGPDTQYF	TRBJ2-3	.	TRBV2	TRBD2
TGTGCCAGCAGCTTGGGGGCACGGGGGGGCGGAGATACGCAGTATTTT	CASSLGARGGGDTQYF	TRBJ2-3	.	TRBV5-6	TRBD2
TGTGCCAGCACCCAGGGGGACAGGGTCCACGAGCAGTACTTC	CASTQGDRVHEQYF	TRBJ2-7	.	TRBV6-5	TRBD1
TGTGCCAGCAGCTTGGCAGGGACTACACTTGGAGCTTTCTTT	CASSLAGTTLGAFF	TRBJ1-1	few	TRBV5-5	.
TGTGCCAGCAGCCAACGCCCTACGTACGAGCAGTACTTC	CASSQRPTYEQYF	TRBJ2-7	.	TRBV3-1/TRBV3-2	.
TGTGCCAGCAGTTACGGGTTCTCTGGAAACACCATATATTTT	CASSYGFSGNTIYF	TRBJ1-3	.	TRBV2	.
TGTGCCAGCAGCTTAGCGCTAGCGGGAGCCTACGAGCAGTACTTC	CASSLALAGAYEQYF	TRBJ2-7	.	TRBV11-2	TRBD2
TGTGCCAGCAGTGAAACGGGACAGGGGAACACTGAAGCTTTCTTT	CASSETGQGNTEAFF	TRBJ1-1	.	TRBV2	TRBD1
TGCGCCAGCAGCTCAAGACCAGACAGACGGGGAAACACCATATATTTT	CASSSRPDRRGNTIYF	TRBJ1-3	.	TRBV5-1	.
TGTGCCAGCAGCTTAAGGCGGGGCTCGGAGGGTGAAGCTTTCTTT	CASSLRRGSEGEAFF	TRBJ1-1	.	TRBV7-2	.
TGTGCCAGCAGCCCGGACAGGGCGGCAGAGACCCAGTACTTC	CASSPDRAAETQYF	TRBJ2-5	.	TRBV7-3	TRBD1
TGTGCCAGCAGTTTTTCGGGGGACAGCTATAATTCACCCCTCCACTTT	CASSFSGDSYNSPLHF	TRBJ1-6	.	TRBV5-6	TRBD1
TGTGCCAGCAGCGACAAAAGGTACCGCATGAACACTGAAGCTTTCTTT	CASSDKRYRMNTEAFF	TRBJ1-1	.	TRBV7-9	.
TGTGCCAGCAGCCCGTTAGCGGGGGGGCCGGGAGGGGCCAACGTCCTGACTTTC	CASSPLAGGPGGANVLTF	TRBJ2-6	.	TRBV3-1/TRBV3-2	TRBD2
TGTGCCAGCAGCTCGACTAGCGGGGGGTCACAAGAGACCCAGTACTTC	CASSSTSGGSQETQYF	TRBJ2-5	few	TRBV7-9	TRBD2
TGTGCCAGCAGTGGGATGACTAGCGGGGCGGCAGATACGCAGTATTTT	CASSGMTSGAADTQYF	TRBJ2-3	.	TRBV6-1	TRBD2
TGTGCCAGCAGTGCCTACAGGGGATCCGATACGCAGTATTTT	CASSAYRGSDTQYF	TRBJ2-3	.	TRBV25-1	TRBD1
TGTGCCAGCATCCCAACCGGGACAGGGGCCTACGAGCAGTACTTC	CASIPTGTGAYEQYF	TRBJ2-7	once	TRBV6-2/TRBV6-3	TRBD1
TGTGCCAGCAGTGAAGCTGGCGGCAGGGGGGTTGAAAAACTGTTTTTT	CASSEAGGRGVEKLFF	TRBJ1-4	.	TRBV6-1	TRBD1
TGTGCCAGTAGTATAGGGGCTTACTCCATTGAAGCTTTCTTT	CASSIGAYSIEAFF	TRBJ1-1	.	TRBV19	.
TGTGCCAGCAGTACGAGGACAGCTGAAGCTTTCTTT	CASSTRTAEAFF	TRBJ1-1	.	TRBV12-3/TRBV12-4	.
TGTGCCAGCAGCTTGGCCTGGACTCCAACTAATGAAAAACTGTTTTTT	CASSLAWTPTNEKLFF	TRBJ1-4	.	TRBV5-5	.
TGTGCCAGCAGTTTGGGACAGGGGAGGGCTGAAGCTTTCTTT	CASSLGQGRAEAFF	TRBJ1-1	.	TRBV28	TRBD1
TGTGCCAGTAGTAGTCAGGGGACGGCTAATGAAAAACTGTTTTTT	CASSSQGTANEKLFF	TRBJ1-4	.	TRBV19	.
TGTGCCAGTAGTATAAGACAGGGGTATAATTCACCCCTCCACTTT	CASSIRQGYNSPLHF	TRBJ1-6	.	TRBV19	TRBD1
TGTGCCAGCAGCTTGCAGGGAGGGAACACTGAAGCTTTCTTT	CASSLQGGNTEAFF	TRBJ1-1	.	TRBV5-4	.
TGTGCCAGCAGCTTAGGCCCTCGGGGGACAGATACGCAGTATTTT	CASSLGPRGTDTQYF	TRBJ2-3	.	TRBV7-2	.
TGCGCCAGCAGCTATGGCAGGGACAATGAGCAGTTCTTC	CASSYGRDNEQFF	TRBJ2-1	.	TRBV5-1	.
TGTGCCAGCAGCTTGCGGAAGCCCGGGGAGACCCAGTACTTC	CASSLRKPGETQYF	TRBJ2-5	.	TRBV11-2	.
TGTGCCAGCAGAGTAAGGACCGGGGAGACTGAAGCTTTCTTT	CASRVRTGETEAFF	TRBJ1-1	.	TRBV6-6	.
TGTGCCAGCAGTTGGGGGCGTAACACTGAAGCTTTCTTT	CASSWGRNTEAFF	TRBJ1-1	.	TRBV27	.
TGTGCCAGCGGTTACGGGGGGGGATACAATGAGCAGTTCTTC	CASGYGGGYNEQFF	TRBJ2-1	.	TRBV6-5	TRBD2
TGTGCCAGCAGCACCGGACAGGGGGGCACTGAAGCTTTCTTT	CASSTGQGGTEAFF	TRBJ1-1	few	TRBV6-6	TRBD1
TGCAGCGGCCGGGACAGGGGCGTTCAAGAGACCCAGTACTTC	CSGRDRGVQETQYF	TRBJ2-5	.	TRBV29-1	TRBD1
TGTGCCAGCAGTCCGAGAAGACAGGGGAACGGGGAGCTGTTTTTT	CASSPRRQGNGELFF	TRBJ2-2	few	TRBV27	TRBD1
TGTGCCATCACGCCGGGGAGGGGGTCCAATGAGCAGTTCTTC	CAITPGRGSNEQFF	TRBJ2-1	.	TRBV28	.
TGTGCCAGCAGCCAAGATGCGGGTAGTATAGGGAATCAGCCCCAGCATTTT	CASSQDAGSIGNQPQHF	TRBJ1-5	.	TRBV3-1/TRBV3-2	.
TGCGCCAGCAGCCCCGGGACAGGGACCTCCTACGAGCAGTACTTC	CASSPGTGTSYEQYF	TRBJ2-7	.	TRBV4-1	TRBD1